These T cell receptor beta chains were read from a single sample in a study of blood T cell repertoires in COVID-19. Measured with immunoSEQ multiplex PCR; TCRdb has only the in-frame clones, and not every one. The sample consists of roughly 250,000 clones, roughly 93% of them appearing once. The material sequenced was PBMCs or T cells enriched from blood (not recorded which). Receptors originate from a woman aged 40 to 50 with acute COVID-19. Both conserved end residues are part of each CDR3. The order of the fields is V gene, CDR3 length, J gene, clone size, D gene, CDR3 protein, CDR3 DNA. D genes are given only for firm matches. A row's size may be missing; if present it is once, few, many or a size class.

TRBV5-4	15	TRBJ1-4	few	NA	CASSFRGTTNEKLFF	TGTGCCAGCAGCTTCCGGGGTACAACTAATGAAAAACTGTTTTTT
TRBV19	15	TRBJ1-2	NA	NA	CATMSPLREGYGYTF	TGTGCCACCATGTCCCCTCTCCGGGAAGGCTATGGCTACACCTTC
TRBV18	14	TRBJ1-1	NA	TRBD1	CASSSTGVNTEAFF	TGTGCCAGCTCCTCGACAGGGGTGAACACTGAAGCTTTCTTT
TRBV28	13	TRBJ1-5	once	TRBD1	CASRRTGGQPQHF	TGTGCCAGCAGGCGGACAGGTGGGCAGCCCCAGCATTTT
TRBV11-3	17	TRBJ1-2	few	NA	CASSFPSMEGAFYGYTF	TGTGCCAGCAGCTTCCCCTCGATGGAAGGGGCGTTCTATGGCTACACCTTC
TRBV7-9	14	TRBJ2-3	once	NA	CASSFWAATDTQYF	TGTGCCAGCAGCTTCTGGGCTGCGACAGATACGCAGTATTTT
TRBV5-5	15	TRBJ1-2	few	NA	CASSLGAGEAYGYTF	TGTGCCAGCAGCTTAGGGGCGGGGGAGGCCTATGGCTACACCTTC
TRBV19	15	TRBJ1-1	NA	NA	CASTTAASLNTEAFF	TGTGCCAGTACAACAGCGGCCTCCTTGAACACTGAAGCTTTCTTT
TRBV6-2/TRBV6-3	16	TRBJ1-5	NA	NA	CASSYALGDAHQPQHF	TGTGCCAGCAGTTACGCATTAGGGGATGCTCATCAGCCCCAGCATTTT
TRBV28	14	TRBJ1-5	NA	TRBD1	CASRPTGVVQPQHF	TGTGCCAGCAGACCAACAGGGGTCGTACAGCCCCAGCATTTT
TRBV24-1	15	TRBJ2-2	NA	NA	CATSDNRRGTGELFF	TGTGCCACCAGTGATAACCGACGGGGGACCGGGGAGCTGTTTTTT
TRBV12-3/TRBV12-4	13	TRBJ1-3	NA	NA	CASRSAGGNTIYF	TGTGCCAGCAGATCAGCGGGGGGCAACACCATATATTTT
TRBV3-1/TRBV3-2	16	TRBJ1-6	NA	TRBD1	CASSQDGDRENSPLHF	TGTGCCAGCAGCCAAGACGGAGACAGGGAAAATTCACCCCTCCACTTT
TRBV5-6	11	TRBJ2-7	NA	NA	CASSSSTEQYF	TGTGCCAGCAGCTCCAGTACGGAGCAGTACTTC
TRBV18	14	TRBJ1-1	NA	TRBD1	CASSPDRAGTEAFF	TGTGCCAGCTCACCAGACAGGGCGGGCACTGAAGCTTTCTTT
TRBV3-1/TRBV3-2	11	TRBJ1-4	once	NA	CASSHSEKLFF	TGTGCCAGCAGCCACAGTGAAAAACTGTTTTTT
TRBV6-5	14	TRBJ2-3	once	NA	CASRKQGSTDTQYF	TGTGCCAGCAGAAAGCAGGGGAGCACAGATACGCAGTATTTT
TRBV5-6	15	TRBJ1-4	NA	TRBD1	CASSRQGAGSEKLFF	TGTGCCAGCAGCCGTCAGGGGGCCGGGAGTGAAAAACTGTTTTTT
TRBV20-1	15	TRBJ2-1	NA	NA	CSASGGRLKGNEQFF	TGCAGTGCTAGTGGGGGCAGGCTTAAGGGCAATGAGCAGTTCTTC
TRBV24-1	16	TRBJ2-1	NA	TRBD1	CATSESTGGLYNEQFF	TGTGCCACCAGTGAATCGACAGGGGGCCTATACAATGAGCAGTTCTTC
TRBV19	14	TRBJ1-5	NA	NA	CASSTAGRGQPQHF	TGTGCCAGTAGTACCGCAGGGAGGGGTCAGCCCCAGCATTTT
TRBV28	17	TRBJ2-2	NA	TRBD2	CASTRTSGSLWTGELFF	TGTGCCAGCACTCGGACTAGCGGGAGTTTGTGGACCGGGGAGCTGTTTTTT
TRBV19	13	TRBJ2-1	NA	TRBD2	CASRQREHNEQFF	TGTGCCAGTAGGCAGCGGGAGCACAATGAGCAGTTCTTC
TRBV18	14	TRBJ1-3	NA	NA	CASSPQVSGNTIYF	TGTGCCAGCTCACCTCAGGTCTCTGGAAACACCATATATTTT
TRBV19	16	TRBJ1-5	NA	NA	CASRPTSGHPSAAQHF	TGTGCCAGTAGACCAACCTCCGGTCACCCATCAGCGGCCCAGCATTTT
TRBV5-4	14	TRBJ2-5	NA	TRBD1	CASSLGQGQETQYF	TGTGCCAGCAGCTTGGGACAGGGCCAAGAGACCCAGTACTTC
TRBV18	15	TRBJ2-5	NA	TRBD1	CASSRAGTGQETQYF	TGTGCCAGCTCGCGGGCCGGGACAGGCCAAGAGACCCAGTACTTC
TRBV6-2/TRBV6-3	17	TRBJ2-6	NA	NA	CASSLDRRGSGANVLTF	TGTGCCAGCAGCCTCGATAGGAGAGGCTCTGGGGCCAACGTCCTGACTTTC